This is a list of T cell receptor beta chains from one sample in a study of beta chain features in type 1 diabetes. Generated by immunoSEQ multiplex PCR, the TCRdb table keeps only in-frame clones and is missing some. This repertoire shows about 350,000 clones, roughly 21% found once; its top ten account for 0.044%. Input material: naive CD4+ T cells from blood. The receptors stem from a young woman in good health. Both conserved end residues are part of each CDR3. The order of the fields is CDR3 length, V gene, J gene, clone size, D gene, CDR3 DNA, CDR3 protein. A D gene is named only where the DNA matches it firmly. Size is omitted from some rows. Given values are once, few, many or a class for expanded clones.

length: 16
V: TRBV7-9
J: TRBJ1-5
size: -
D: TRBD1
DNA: TGTGCCAGCAGTAAACAGGGGGCAGGTAGCAATCAGCCCCAGCATTTT
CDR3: CASSKQGAGSNQPQHF

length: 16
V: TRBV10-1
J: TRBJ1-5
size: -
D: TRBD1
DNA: TGCGCCAGCAGTTTTTCCTGGACAGGGTCCTATCAGCCCCAGCATTTT
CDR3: CASSFSWTGSYQPQHF

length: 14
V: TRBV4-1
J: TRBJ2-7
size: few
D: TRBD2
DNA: TGCGCCAGCAGCCAAGTAGCGGGAGGTTACGAGCAGTACTTC
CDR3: CASSQVAGGYEQYF

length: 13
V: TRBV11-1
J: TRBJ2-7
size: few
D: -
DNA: TGTGCCAGCACCCCCCCAGGGGCGAATGAGCAGTACTTC
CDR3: CASTPPGANEQYF

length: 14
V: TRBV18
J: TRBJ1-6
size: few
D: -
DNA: TGTGCCAGCTCACCAGGGGGGAGTATTTCACCCCTCCACTTT
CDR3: CASSPGGSISPLHF

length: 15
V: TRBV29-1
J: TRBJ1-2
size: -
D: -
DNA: TGCAGCGTTGAAGGGGTCGGGGGGGGCGCGTATGGCTACACCTTC
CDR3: CSVEGVGGGAYGYTF

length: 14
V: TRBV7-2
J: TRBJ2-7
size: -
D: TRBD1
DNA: TGTGCCAGCAGCTTCCGGGACAGGTCCTACGAGCAGTACTTC
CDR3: CASSFRDRSYEQYF

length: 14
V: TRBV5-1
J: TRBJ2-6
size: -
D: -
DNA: TGCGCCAGCAGCTTGGTCGCTGGGGCCAACGTCCTGACTTTC
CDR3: CASSLVAGANVLTF

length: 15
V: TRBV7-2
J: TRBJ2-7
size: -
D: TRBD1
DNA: TGTGCCAGCAGCTTTTCTCCGGGACAGGGTTACGAGCAGTACTTC
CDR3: CASSFSPGQGYEQYF

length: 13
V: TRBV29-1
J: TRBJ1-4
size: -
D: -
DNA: TGCAGCGTTTGGTCCACAGCTAATGAAAAACTGTTTTTT
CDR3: CSVWSTANEKLFF

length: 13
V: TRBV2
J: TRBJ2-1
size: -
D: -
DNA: TGTGCCAGCACAGGACAGACTAACAATGAGCAGTTCTTC
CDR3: CASTGQTNNEQFF

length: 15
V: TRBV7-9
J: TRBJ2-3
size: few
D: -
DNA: TGTGCCAGCAGCTTGTGGCGGGCTAGCACAGATACGCAGTATTTT
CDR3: CASSLWRASTDTQYF

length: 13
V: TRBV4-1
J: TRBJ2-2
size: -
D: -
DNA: TGCGCCAGCAGCCCGGGAGTAACCGGGGAGCTGTTTTTT
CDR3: CASSPGVTGELFF

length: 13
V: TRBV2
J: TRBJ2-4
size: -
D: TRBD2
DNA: TGTGCCAGCAGCTTAGGACTAGCGGGGAATCAGTACTTC
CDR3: CASSLGLAGNQYF

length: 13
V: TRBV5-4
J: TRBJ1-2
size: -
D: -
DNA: TGTGCCAGCAGGCCATCGGGTTCCTATGGCTACACCTTC
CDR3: CASRPSGSYGYTF

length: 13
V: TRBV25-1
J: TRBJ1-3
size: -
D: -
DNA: TGTGCCAGCAGTCACGCAGGGGGAAACACCATATATTTT
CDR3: CASSHAGGNTIYF

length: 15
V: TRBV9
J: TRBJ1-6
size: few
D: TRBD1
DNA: TGTGCCAGCAGCGTGACAGGGTTCTTTAATTCACCCCTCCACTTT
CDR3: CASSVTGFFNSPLHF

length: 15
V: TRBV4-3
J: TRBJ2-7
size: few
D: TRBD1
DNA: TGCGCCAGCAGCCAAAACGGACAGGCGGCCTACGAGCAGTACTTC
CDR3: CASSQNGQAAYEQYF

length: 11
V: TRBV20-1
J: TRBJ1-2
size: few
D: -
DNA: TGCAGTGCTGGTACAGGCTATGGCTACACCTTC
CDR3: CSAGTGYGYTF

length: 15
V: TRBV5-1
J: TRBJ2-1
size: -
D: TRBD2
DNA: TGCGCCAGCAGCCCGGGTCTAGCGGGATGGGATGAGCAGTTCTTC
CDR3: CASSPGLAGWDEQFF

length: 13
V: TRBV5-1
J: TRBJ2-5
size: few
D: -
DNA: TGCGCCAGCAGCTTGGCTAGGGGCGAGACCCAGTACTTC
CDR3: CASSLARGETQYF

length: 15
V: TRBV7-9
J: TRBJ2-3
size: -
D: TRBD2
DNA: TGTGCCAGCAGCCCCCCCGGGACTAGCGGGACAACGCAGTATTTT
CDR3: CASSPPGTSGTTQYF

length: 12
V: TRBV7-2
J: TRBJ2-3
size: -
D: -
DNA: TGTGCCAGCCAGAAGATAACAGATACGCAGTATTTT
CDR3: CASQKITDTQYF

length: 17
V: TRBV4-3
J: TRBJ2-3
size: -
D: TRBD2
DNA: TGCGCCAGCAGCCAAGGGACTAGCGGGGTGCGGGCAGATACGCAGTATTTT
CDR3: CASSQGTSGVRADTQYF

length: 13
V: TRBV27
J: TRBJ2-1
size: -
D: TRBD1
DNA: TGTGCCAGCAGTATAAGGACAGGGAATGAGCAGTTCTTC
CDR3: CASSIRTGNEQFF

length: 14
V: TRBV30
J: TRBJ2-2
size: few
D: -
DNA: TGTGCCTGGAGTGGCGGACAGAACACCGGGGAGCTGTTTTTT
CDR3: CAWSGGQNTGELFF

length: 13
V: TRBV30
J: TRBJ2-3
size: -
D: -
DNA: TGTGCCTGGAGTTTGCGGAACACAGATACGCAGTATTTT
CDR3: CAWSLRNTDTQYF

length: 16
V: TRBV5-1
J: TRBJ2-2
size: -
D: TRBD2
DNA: TGCGCCAGCAGCTTGGGACTAGCGGGGGGCAACGGGGAGCTGTTTTTT
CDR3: CASSLGLAGGNGELFF

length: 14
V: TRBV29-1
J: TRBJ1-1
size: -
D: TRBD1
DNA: TGCAGCGGAAAAGACAGGGTCATGAACACTGAAGCTTTCTTT
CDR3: CSGKDRVMNTEAFF

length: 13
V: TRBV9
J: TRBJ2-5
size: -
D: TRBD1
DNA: TGTGCCAGCAGCGTAGCTGCAGGGGGCCACGAGTACTTC
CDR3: CASSVAAGGHEYF